The entry below describes one T cell receptor beta chain. Reverse transcription used roughly 0.45 to 1 ug RNA and random hexamers. TCRdb passed the immunoSEQ multiplex PCR reads through MiXCR, listing each CDR3 protein once. The profile shows approximately 210,000 distinct CDR3 sequences, about 94% of them singletons. The entry originates in a study of CD8 T cells in Susac syndrome. Bulk CD8+ and CD4+ cells came from magnetic negative isolation; CD8+ TEMRA by FACS. Germline-derived CDR1 and CDR2 are DFQATT and SNEGSKA (reference sequence). CDR3 length equals 13 residues. V lost 3 bases to trimming and J lost 0 bases, with 8 bases between them.

The chain is built from TRBV20-1 and TRBJ1-2, with unresolved D. The sample consisted of CD4+ T cells from PBMCs. The clonotype originates from a human donor with Susac syndrome. Written as DNA, the CDR3 is TGCAGTGCTAGTACTCAGACTAACTATGGCTACACCTTC. Translating gives CSASTQTNYGYTF.